This T cell receptor beta chain was sequenced in a study of blood T cell repertoires in COVID-19. The wider study: Acute and convalescent COVID-19 specimens originated in the United States, Italy and Spain. The analysed material was cDNA or gDNA that came from T cells, B-cell-depleted T cells, or PBMCs.

V was pared by 9 bases and J by 5 bases, with 5 bases of the junction left unmatched. The V gene's germline CDR1 is SEHNR and CDR2 FQNEAQ (reference sequence). CDR3 length: 13 amino acids. Original analysis: Amplifying reference gene primers gave estimates of nucleated cell counts. Sequencing used immunoSEQ multiplex PCR; TCRdb keeps in-frame clones, though not all of them. The V and J calls and clone size were taken over from that table, and D and trimming were inferred from the DNA. Of around 500,000 clones listed, 70% to 90% are singletons. The sequenced sample was peripheral blood. This rearrangement joins TRBV7-9 to TRBJ1-2; TRBD1 agrees at 11 bases. The origin of this receptor is a human donor in a cohort sampled during active COVID-19. CDR3 sequence (DNA): TGTGCCAGTGGACAGGGGGCAAGTTATGGCTACACCTTC. It is translated as CASGQGASYGYTF.